The 12 T cell receptor beta chains in this list originate from one sample, sequenced in a study of CD8 T cells in ankylosing spondylitis. TCRdb ran MiXCR on the 5' RACE reads and lists one entry per CDR3 protein. The table lists around 160,000 distinct CDR3 sequences, roughly 10% of them singletons. Sequenced sample: blood, either unsorted or a sorted T cell fraction (not recorded which). The origin of the receptors is a male donor with ankylosing spondylitis or in good health (not recorded which).

This clonotype was seen only a few times. This chain connects TRBV25-1 to TRBJ1-1, with a tentative D call TRBD1 (5 bases). The CDR3 consists of 15 residues. Trimming left V 4 bases short and J 0 bases short, with 12 bases between. The V gene's germline CDR1 is MGHDK and CDR2 SYGVNS. The CDR3 sequence is CASSVRGNMNTEAFF. The CDR3 bases are TGTGCCAGCAGTGTGCGGGGGAACATGAACACTGAAGCTTTCTTT.

This clonotype was counted between two and nine times. V gene TRBV5-1 combines with J gene TRBJ2-7; no reliable D call. The V end lost 2 bases, the J end lost 6 bases, and 12 bases lay between the germline ends. Germline CDR1 SGHRS, CDR2 YFSETQ. The CDR3 length is 13 residues. The CDR3 nucleotides are TGCGCCAGCAGCTTTACAGATATGGGCGAGCAGTACTTC. It encodes CASSFTDMGEQYF.

V usage is TRBV15 and J usage is TRBJ1-2; 10 nucleotides agree with TRBD1. V dropped 2 bases and J dropped 8; count of bases not matched to a gene: 8. This CDR3 is 15 amino acids long. Germline CDR1 reads LNHNV; CDR2 reads YYDKDF (reference sequence). The CDR3 region is CATSRPGTGVGGYTF. DNA of the CDR3: TGTGCCACCAGCAGACCCGGGACAGGGGTCGGCGGCTACACCTTC. Looking up the rest from reference TRBV15 and TRBJ1-2 gives the full variable domain: DAMVIQNPRYQVTQFGKPVTLSCSQTLNHNVMYWYQQKSSQAPKLLFHYYDKDFNNEADTPDNFQSRRPNTSFCFLDIRSPGLGDTAMYLCATSRPGTGVGGYTFGSGTRLTVV.

This clonotype occurred many times. The rearrangement joins TRBV20-1 to TRBJ1-1; tentative D call: TRBD1 (6 bases). Trimming removed 6 bases at V and 1 base at J, with 12 bases between. This CDR3 has 13 residues. In germline, CDR1 is DFQATT, CDR2 SNEGSKA (reference sequence). The CDR3 protein is CSAVPDRNTEAFF. CDR3 bases: TGCAGTGCGGTCCCGGACAGGAACACTGAAGCTTTCTTT.

The sample holds a few counts of this clonotype. The rearrangement joins TRBV6-1 to TRBJ2-7; a possible D gene is TRBD2 (5 bases). The CDR3 sequence is 15 residues long. Germline-derived CDR1 and CDR2 are MNHNS and SASEGT. The V end was cut by 7 bases, the J end by 0 bases, with 16 bases between. The CDR3 loop is CASTSGGSGSYEQYF. DNA for the CDR3: TGTGCCAGCACCTCAGGCGGCAGCGGCTCCTACGAGCAGTACTTC.

This clonotype was counted at least ten times. V is TRBV11-2 and J is TRBJ2-7; D gene uncertain. The CDR3 extends over 13 amino acids. Germline V gene sequence: CDR1 SGHAT, CDR2 FQNNGV. V was shortened by 1 base and J by 6 bases, with 10 bases between the two germline ends. The CDR3 is CASSLGRSGEQYF. DNA of the CDR3: TGTGCCAGCAGCTTAGGGCGGTCGGGCGAGCAGTACTTC.

This clonotype was detected ten times or more. This chain uses TRBV20-1 with TRBJ2-6; TRBD2 aligns across 10 bases. Germline loops: CDR1 DFQATT, CDR2 SNEGSKA (reference sequence). CDR3 length: 18 residues. J was trimmed by 0 bases and V by 1 base; bases with no gene match: 6. The CDR3 here is CSARASGTSASGANVLTF. CDR3 DNA sequence: TGCAGTGCTAGAGCTTCCGGGACTAGCGCCTCTGGGGCCAACGTCCTGACTTTC.

This clonotype was observed at least ten times. This chain joins TRBV29-1 and TRBJ2-1; no clear D. The CDR3 spans 15 residues. V was pared by 1 base and J by 5 bases, with 15 bases between. CDR1 and CDR2 (germline): SQVTM, ANQGSEA. CDR3 in amino acids: CSVEAKARRDNEQFF. CDR3 DNA sequence: TGCAGCGTTGAAGCGAAAGCGCGAAGAGACAATGAGCAGTTCTTC.

V gene TRBV6-5 combines with J gene TRBJ1-2; D may be TRBD1 (5 bases). The V gene lost 0 bases and the J gene lost 4 bases, with 9 bases spanning the gap. CDR1 is MNHEY, CDR2 SVGAGI, per germline. The CDR3 has 14 amino acids. CDR3 DNA sequence: TGTGCCAGCAGTTACTCTCCGGGGGGCTATGGCTACACCTTC. This encodes CASSYSPGGYGYTF.

As for this clonotype: A read error may explain this, as a much larger clone is one base away. The rearrangement joins TRBV20-1 to TRBJ1-2; the match to TRBD1 covers 7 bases. Looked up from germline, CDR1 is DFQATT and CDR2 is SNEGSKA (reference sequence). This CDR3 region has 13 residues. The CDR3 sequence is CNALVTGTGGYTF. DNA for the CDR3: TGCAATGCCCTTGTGACAGGGACTGGAGGCTACACCTTC.

Many counts were recorded for this clonotype. Here the CDR3 DNA reads TGCAGTGCTAGAGACTGGATGGAGTTGGCCGAGGAGACCCAGTACTTC. Its protein product is CSARDWMELAEETQYF. This chain joins TRBV20-1 and TRBJ2-5; no clear D gene. The CDR3 is 16 amino acids. Germline V gene data show CDR1 as DFQATT and CDR2 as SNEGSKA (reference sequence). Between the trimmed V and J ends, which lost 0 bases and 5 bases, there was a span of 19 bases.

This clonotype was seen at least ten times. The rearrangement links TRBV5-1 to TRBJ1-4, with TRBD1 identical over 8 bases. CDR1 is SGHRS, CDR2 YFSETQ, per germline. V shed 4 bases, J shed 7 bases, and the junction held 9 bases outside the gene matches. There are 15 residues in the CDR3. The CDR3 region has the DNA TGCGCCAGCAGCAACCAGGGGGCGGGTAGTGAAAAACTGTTTTTT. As protein: CASSNQGAGSEKLFF. The whole variable domain, filled in from reference TRBV5-1 and TRBJ1-4, reads KAGVTQTPRYLIKTRGQQVTLSCSPISGHRSVSWYQQTPGQGLQFLFEYFSETQRNKGNFPGRFSGRQFSNSRSEMNVSTLELGDSALYLCASSNQGAGSEKLFFGSGTQLSVL.